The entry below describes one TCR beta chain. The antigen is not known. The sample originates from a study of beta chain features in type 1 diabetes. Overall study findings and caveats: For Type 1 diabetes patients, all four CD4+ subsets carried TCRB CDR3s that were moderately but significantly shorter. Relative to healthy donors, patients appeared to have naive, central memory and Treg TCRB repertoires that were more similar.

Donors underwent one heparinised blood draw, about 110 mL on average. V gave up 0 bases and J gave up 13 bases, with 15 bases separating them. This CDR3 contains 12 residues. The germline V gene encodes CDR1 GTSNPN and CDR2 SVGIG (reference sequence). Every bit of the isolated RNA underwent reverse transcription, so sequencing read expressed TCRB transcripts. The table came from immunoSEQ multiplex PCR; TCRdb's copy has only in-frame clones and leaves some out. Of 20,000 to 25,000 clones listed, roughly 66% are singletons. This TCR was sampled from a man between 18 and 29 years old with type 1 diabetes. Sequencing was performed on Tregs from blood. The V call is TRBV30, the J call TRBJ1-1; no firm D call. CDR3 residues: CAWSVPETLGFF. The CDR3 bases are TGTGCCTGGAGTGTACCGGAGACGTTAGGTTTCTTT. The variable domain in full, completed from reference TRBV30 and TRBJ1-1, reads SQTIHQWPATLVQPVGSPLSLECTVEGTSNPNLYWYRQAAGRGLQLLFYSVGIGQISSEVPQNLSASRPQDRQFILSSKKLLLSDSGFYLCAWSVPETLGFFGQGTRLTVV.